The rows below give T cell receptor beta chains drawn from one sample of a study of shared clonotypes between healthy human individuals. Profiled with immunoSEQ multiplex PCR; TCRdb holds only in-frame clones, not every one. The profile shows 2 million to 2.5 million clones, approximately 94% of them singletons. Sequences were obtained from naive CD4+ T cells sorted from blood. These receptors were taken from a man between 18 and 29 years old in good health. Each CDR3 is given with its conserved first and last residue. The D gene is left open where the match is weak. A row's size may be missing; if present it is once, few, many or a size class.

>TRBJ2-1|TRBV9|TRBD2|NA
TGTGCCAGCAGCGTAGGTTCTAGCGGACCCTACAATGAGCAGTTCTTC
CASSVGSSGPYNEQFF
>TRBJ1-6|TRBV30|NA|NA
TGTGCCTGGAGTCCCCTGGGCAGGGTGGATGATTCACCCCTCCACTTT
CAWSPLGRVDDSPLHF
>TRBJ2-7|TRBV6-5|NA|NA
TGTGCCAGCATAGGGACAATGCCCTACGAGCAGTACTTC
CASIGTMPYEQYF
>TRBJ1-4|TRBV25-1|NA|once
TGTGCCAGCAGTGAACAACGAACAACTAATGAAAAACTGTTTTTT
CASSEQRTTNEKLFF
>TRBJ1-5|TRBV19|NA|NA
TGTGCCAGCACCATGATCCTCAGCAATCAGCCCCAGCATTTT
CASTMILSNQPQHF
>TRBJ2-7|TRBV29-1|NA|NA
TGCAGCGTCCTCCTCCCAGACTACGAGCAGTACTTC
CSVLLPDYEQYF
>TRBJ2-5|TRBV9|NA|NA
TGTGCCAGCAGCGCCACTAGAGGGCCAGAGACCCAGTACTTC
CASSATRGPETQYF
>TRBJ1-2|TRBV27|NA|NA
TGTGCCAGCAGTTTATTGCAGGGGACGGATGGCTACACCTTC
CASSLLQGTDGYTF
>TRBJ2-7|TRBV5-1|TRBD1|NA
TGCGCCAGCAGCAATACAGGGGGTATCACCTACGAGCAGTACTTC
CASSNTGGITYEQYF
>TRBJ1-3|TRBV15|NA|NA
TGTGCCACCAGCAGAGATCGCGGCAGCTCTGGAAACACCATATATTTT
CATSRDRGSSGNTIYF
>TRBJ1-1|TRBV19|NA|few
TGTGCCAGTATCCCTGCGGGTATCACTGAAGCTTTCTTT
CASIPAGITEAFF
>TRBJ1-3|TRBV30|NA|NA
TGTGCCTGGAGCGGCCGAGACTCTGGAAACACCATATATTTT
CAWSGRDSGNTIYF
>TRBJ1-1|TRBV2|TRBD1|once
TGTGCCAGCAGGGGACAGGGGATCACTGAAGCTTTCTTT
CASRGQGITEAFF
>TRBJ2-3|TRBV5-1|NA|NA
TGCGCCAGCAGCCTTCAGGTAGCTAGCACAGATACGCAGTATTTT
CASSLQVASTDTQYF
>TRBJ1-1|TRBV5-4|TRBD1|NA
TGTGCCAGCAGCACGACCGGGACAGCCAGTGAAGCTTTCTTT
CASSTTGTASEAFF
>TRBJ2-7|TRBV5-1|TRBD1|NA
TGCGCCAGCAGCTTGGTCGGACAGGGGGACGAGCAGTACTTC
CASSLVGQGDEQYF
>TRBJ2-3|TRBV2|TRBD2|NA
TGTGCCAGCAGTGACACCTTAGTAGCGGGGACTCTAACAGATACGCAGTATTTT
CASSDTLVAGTLTDTQYF
>TRBJ1-4|TRBV2|NA|once
TGTGCCAGCACCTTCCAAACTGTGAGCGAAAAACTGTTTTTT
CASTFQTVSEKLFF
>TRBJ2-6|TRBV27|NA|NA
TGTGCCAGCAGTTTAAGGGGAATGGACAGAACCGGGGCCAACGTCCTGACTTTC
CASSLRGMDRTGANVLTF
>TRBJ1-1|TRBV10-3|NA|NA
TGTGCCATCAGCCTCGACAGCAACACTGAAGCTTTCTTT
CAISLDSNTEAFF
>TRBJ1-2|TRBV28|NA|few
TGTGCCACCTCAGGAGGCGGGGGCTATGGCTACACCTTC
CATSGGGGYGYTF
>TRBJ1-3|TRBV7-9|NA|NA
TGTGCCAGCCCGGGCGGGGCGAGCTCTGGAAACACCATATATTTT
CASPGGASSGNTIYF
>TRBJ2-1|TRBV11-2|NA|once
TGTGCCAGCAGCTCGATCTACAGGGACAATGAGCAGTTCTTC
CASSSIYRDNEQFF
>TRBJ2-1|TRBV5-1|NA|NA
TGCGCCAGCAGCTTGGCGGGAGCCTCTAATTACAATGAGCAGTTCTTC
CASSLAGASNYNEQFF
>TRBJ2-2|TRBV7-8|TRBD2|NA
TGTGCCAGCAGCTTAACTAGCGGGGGAAACACCGGGGAGCTGTTTTTT
CASSLTSGGNTGELFF
>TRBJ2-7|TRBV27|NA|once
TGTGCCAGCAGTCCCCGAGGTCGCCACGAGCAGTACTTC
CASSPRGRHEQYF
>TRBJ1-3|TRBV18|NA|NA
TGTGCCAGCTCTCCCCAAGGCAACAGGATAGGAAACACCATATATTTT
CASSPQGNRIGNTIYF
>TRBJ2-2|TRBV19|NA|NA
TGTGCCAGTAGTATTGCATCCCTCGCCAACACCGGGGAGCTGTTTTTT
CASSIASLANTGELFF
>TRBJ2-3|TRBV10-3|TRBD1|NA
TGTGCCATCAGTGGCGGGACAGGGGAAGATACGCAGTATTTT
CAISGGTGEDTQYF
>TRBJ2-5|TRBV9|NA|NA
TGTGCCAGCAGCGCCAAAAACAGGGAGCCGGGCCTAGAGACCCAGTACTTC
CASSAKNREPGLETQYF
>TRBJ2-5|TRBV9|NA|NA
TGTGCCAGCAGCGTACAAGGGGCAGAGACCCAGTACTTC
CASSVQGAETQYF
>TRBJ2-3|TRBV11-2|TRBD2|NA
TGTGCCAGCAGCTTAGTGGTCGGGAGGGGTGGCACAGATACGCAGTATTTT
CASSLVVGRGGTDTQYF
>TRBJ2-7|TRBV7-2|TRBD2|NA
TGTGCCAGCAGTCTAGGACTAGCGGATTACGAGCAGTACTTC
CASSLGLADYEQYF
>TRBJ1-3|TRBV2|TRBD1|few
TGTGCCAGCAGTGAGAGGGACAGGCCGCTCTCTGGAAACACCATATATTTT
CASSERDRPLSGNTIYF
>TRBJ1-5|TRBV27|NA|once
TGTGCCAGCAGCAACAGGGTCGGTAGCAATCAGCCCCAGCATTTT
CASSNRVGSNQPQHF
>TRBJ2-7|TRBV28|NA|NA
TGTGCCAGCAGTTCGGGACCCAGGAGGTACGAGCAGTACTTC
CASSSGPRRYEQYF
>TRBJ1-3|TRBV29-1|NA|NA
TGCAGCGTTGAATCGGGGGATGGAAACACCATATATTTT
CSVESGDGNTIYF